Sequencing of this T cell receptor (beta chain) was carried out in a study of T cell repertoires in cytomegalovirus infection. In the study overall: Through public TCR beta signatures, both CMV infection and matching HLA type were indicated.

TCRdb re-called the reads with MiXCR, one entry per CDR3 protein. The sample lists over 150,000 distinct CDR3 sequences; around an eighth were seen once. Whole-study results and caveats: Clonotypes of TCR beta that were HLA-C-restricted and CMV-specific dominated the ex vivo response. Pooled public TCR beta family frequency picked out CMV carriers with the relevant HLA.

For this clonotype: The antigen is not known.

The CDR3 consists of 15 residues. From germline, CDR1 is MGHDK and CDR2 SYGVNS. The V and J ends lost 2 bases and 4 bases respectively, with 9 bases between them. The sequence was obtained from a human donor in good health (CMV status not recorded). Some clones in this sample may be carry-over from other donors' samples. What was sequenced was PBMCs. V usage is TRBV25-1 and J usage is TRBJ1-6; the D is unclear. CDR3 loop: CASSEPRGYNSPLHF. As DNA, the CDR3 is TGTGCCAGCAGTGAACCCCGAGGATATAATTCACCCCTCCACTTT.